This T cell receptor (beta chain) was obtained from a study of cytomegalovirus exposure and HLA in healthy donors. Overall study findings and caveats: Rare TCR sequences dominated, though some public TCRs recurred in many donors.

J lost 6 bases, V lost 1 base, and 12 bases had no gene match. CDR3 length: 17 residues. Germline CDR1 LNHDA, CDR2 SQIVND (reference sequence). In regard to this clone: Its target is not known.

The PCR employed 60 Vbeta primers together with 13 Jbeta primers. Only in-frame clones appear in the TCRdb table, and some are missing; sequencing was by immunoSEQ multiplex PCR. There are about 190,000 clones in the sample; 75% to 90% occur only once, and 6.3% lies in the top ten. Sequenced material: PBMCs. This clonotype was obtained from a middle-aged man in good health and CMV-seropositive. This chain connects TRBV19 to TRBJ1-5, with 7 bases matching TRBD1. DNA for the CDR3: TGTGCCAGTAGTATAGTGAAGGAGGGGGCTAGTTTTCAGCCCCAGCATTTT. It specifies CASSIVKEGASFQPQHF.